Detailed here is one T cell receptor beta chain. The record originates from a study of tumor-infiltrating lymphocytes in localized non-small cell lung cancer. The CDR3 runs to 15 residues. Trimming took off 1 base at V and 5 bases at J, with 14 bases between the two ends. CDR1 is SGHVS and CDR2 is FQNEAQ in the germline V gene. The repertoire was sequenced with immunoSEQ multiplex PCR; TCRdb's copy has only in-frame clones and lacks some. Among around 7,700 clones, approximately 75% were seen once, and the ten largest hold around 12%. The sequencing sample was made of lung tumor tissue. The chain has TRBV7-8 and TRBJ2-5, with TRBD2 as a possible D gene (6 bases). The receptor was isolated from a human donor with non-small cell lung cancer. The CDR3 region has the DNA TGTGCCAGCAGCTTAGGAACACTAGCCTTGGAGACCCAGTACTTC. This sequence encodes CASSLGTLALETQYF.